The 2 T cell receptor beta chains reported below all come from one sample, sequenced in a study of technical replicates of blood from a handful of donors. Data came from immunoSEQ multiplex PCR; TCRdb stores just in-frame clones and leaves some out. The sample carries 75,000 or so clones, approximately 95% recorded once. Sequenced sample: T cells isolated from PBMCs. These receptors were obtained from a human donor in good health.

J is TRBJ2-1 and V is TRBV29-1, with a weak D call TRBD2 (6 bases). The CDR3 covers 14 residues. Trimming shortened V by 6 bases and J by 9 bases, and 21 bases separated the two germline ends. From germline, CDR1 is SQVTM and CDR2 ANQGSEA. The CDR3 DNA reads TGCAGCGTGGGAGGAATGACCACGACCGGTGAGCAGTTCTTC. Its protein product is CSVGGMTTTGEQFF.

The chain carries TRBV11-3 and TRBJ2-7; D may be TRBD2 (6 bases). This CDR3 is built from 14 residues. V lost 3 bases and J lost 2, with 11 bases in between. Looked up from germline, CDR1 is SGHNT and CDR2 is YENEEA. The CDR3 reads CASSLLAETYEQYF. The DNA of the CDR3 is TGTGCCAGCAGCTTGTTAGCGGAGACCTACGAGCAGTACTTC.